Given below is one T cell receptor (beta chain) in context. The antigen remains unidentified. Researchers reported sorting every CD8+ T cell subset in triplicate, a few hundred thousand cells per sort. The sample belongs to a study of CXCR3-negative and CXCR3-positive naive CD8 T cells. The study, taken as a whole, reports: TRB CDR3s of CXCR3-positive naive cells were more hydrophobic than those of CXCR3-negative naive cells. Naive cells that were CXCR3-negative or CXCR3-positive used TRBV-TRBJ genes alike, while memory cells diverged. Diversity ran similarly high across both naive subsets but far lower in memory CD8+ cells.

Germline CDR1 and CDR2: MGHDK and SYGVNS. This CDR3 has 15 amino acids. Each TRB cDNA library was prepared by 5' RACE (with UMI labels). TCRdb re-called the 5' RACE reads; one entry per CDR3 protein, DNA not given. The sample spans some 53,000 distinct CDR3 sequences; the ten largest clones claim roughly 0.59%. The chain is built from TRBV25-1 and TRBJ1-4. The source of this sequence is a human donor in good health. Some clones in this sample may be carry-over from other donors' samples. The material sequenced was naive CXCR3+ CD8+ T cells from blood. Subset in this sample: CD45RO-CCR7+CD27+CD95- naive CD8+ T cells expressing CXCR3 (TNR3+). CDR3 sequence reads: CASSERTRTNEKLFF.